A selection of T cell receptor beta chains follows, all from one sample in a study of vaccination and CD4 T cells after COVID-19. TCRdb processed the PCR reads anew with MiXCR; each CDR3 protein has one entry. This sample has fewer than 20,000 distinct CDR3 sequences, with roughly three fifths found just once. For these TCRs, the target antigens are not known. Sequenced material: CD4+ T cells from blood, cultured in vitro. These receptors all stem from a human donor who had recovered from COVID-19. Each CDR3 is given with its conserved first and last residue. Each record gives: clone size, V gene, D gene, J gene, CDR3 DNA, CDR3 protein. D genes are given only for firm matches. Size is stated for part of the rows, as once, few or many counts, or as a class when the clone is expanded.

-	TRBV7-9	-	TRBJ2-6	TGTGCCAGCAGCTTAGCGTCCAGGTTCTCTGGGGCCAACGTCCTGACTTTC	CASSLASRFSGANVLTF
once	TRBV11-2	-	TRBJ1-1	TGTGCCAGCAGCCCCGAGTGGGGCACTGAAGCTTTCTTT	CASSPEWGTEAFF
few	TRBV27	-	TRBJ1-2	TGTGCCAGCAGTTTATATAGTTTGGCGACCTTGGGAGGCTACACCTTC	CASSLYSLATLGGYTF
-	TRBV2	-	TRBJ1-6	TGTGCCAGCAGTGCCCGGACCGAGAATTCACCCCTCCACTTT	CASSARTENSPLHF
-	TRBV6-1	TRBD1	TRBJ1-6	TGTGCCAGCAAAGGGGGCCGGAATTCACCCCTCCACTTT	CASKGGRNSPLHF
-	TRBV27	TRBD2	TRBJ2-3	TGTGCCAGCAGTTTCGGACTAGCGGGAGCAGATACGCAGTATTTT	CASSFGLAGADTQYF
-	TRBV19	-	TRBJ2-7	TGTGCCAGTAGTATTTTGGGACAGCAGTACTTC	CASSILGQQYF
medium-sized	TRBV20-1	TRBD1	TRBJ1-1	TGCAGTGTCCGACAGGGCGGTGATCCCTTGGGCACTGAAGCTTTCTTT	CSVRQGGDPLGTEAFF
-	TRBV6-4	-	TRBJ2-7	TGTGCCAGCAGTGCGCGAGGGGGATACGAGCAGTACTTC	CASSARGGYEQYF
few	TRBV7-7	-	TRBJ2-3	TGTGCTAGCAGCCGATTGGATCCAGATACGCAGTATTTT	CASSRLDPDTQYF